The present entry profiles one TCR beta chain with its context. Its antigen is not identified. The entry originates in a study of T cells expressing NK-cell markers. CDR1 and CDR2 from the germline V gene are GTSNPN and SVGIG (reference sequence). The CDR3 covers 14 residues. Whole-study results and caveats: Also leading the CD3+CD56-NKG2C+ fraction in a few donors were these clonotypes. Specificity for HCMV among expanded NKG2C+ T cell clones was not established. Dominant NKG2C+ clonotypes in a handful of donors made up about 1.0-7.5% of CD8+ T cells.

Template switching by 5'RACE with UMIs generated the TCR beta cDNA. TCRdb re-called the 5' RACE reads and gives one entry per CDR3 protein, without DNA. This sample's table reports some 300,000 distinct CDR3 sequences. The chain combines TRBV30 with TRBJ1-2; TCRdb indicates TRBD1, and absent DNA this call remains unverified. The sequencing sample was made of blood T cells: a sorted CD56 or NKG2C T cell subset, CD4+ or CD8+ T cells, or bulk PBMC T cells (not recorded which). The origin of this receptor is a man aged 18-30 years in good health. CDR3 loop: CAWIGRGQEYGYTF.